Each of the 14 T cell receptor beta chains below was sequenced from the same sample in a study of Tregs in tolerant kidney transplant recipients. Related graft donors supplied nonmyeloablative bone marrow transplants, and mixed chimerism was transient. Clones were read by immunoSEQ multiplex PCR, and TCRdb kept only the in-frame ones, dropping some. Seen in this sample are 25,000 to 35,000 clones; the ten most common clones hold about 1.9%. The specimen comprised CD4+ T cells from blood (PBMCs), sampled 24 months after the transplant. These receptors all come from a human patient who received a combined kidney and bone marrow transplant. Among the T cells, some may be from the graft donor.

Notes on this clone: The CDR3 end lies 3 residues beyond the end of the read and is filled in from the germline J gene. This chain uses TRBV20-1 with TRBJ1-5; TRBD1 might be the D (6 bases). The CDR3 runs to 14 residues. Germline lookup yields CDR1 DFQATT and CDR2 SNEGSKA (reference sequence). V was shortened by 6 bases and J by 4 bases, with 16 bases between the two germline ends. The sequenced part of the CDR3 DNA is TGCAGTGCACGACAGGTGCGAGGAAATCAGCCC. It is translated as CSARQVRGNQP. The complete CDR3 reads CSARQVRGNQPQHF.

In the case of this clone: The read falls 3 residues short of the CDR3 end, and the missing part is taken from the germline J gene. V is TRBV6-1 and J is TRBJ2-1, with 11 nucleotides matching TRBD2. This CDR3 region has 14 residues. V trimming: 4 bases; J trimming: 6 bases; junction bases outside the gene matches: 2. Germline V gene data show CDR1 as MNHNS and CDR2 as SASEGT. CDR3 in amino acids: CASSGLAGRNEQFF. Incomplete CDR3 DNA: TGTGCCAGCAGTGGACTAGCGGGGCGCAATGAG.

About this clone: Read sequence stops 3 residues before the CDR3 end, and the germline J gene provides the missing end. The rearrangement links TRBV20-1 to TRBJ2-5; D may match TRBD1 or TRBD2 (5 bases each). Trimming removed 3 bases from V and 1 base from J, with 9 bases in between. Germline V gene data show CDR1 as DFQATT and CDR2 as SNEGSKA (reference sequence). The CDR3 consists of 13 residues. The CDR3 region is CSARRGAQETQYF. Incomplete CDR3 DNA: TGCAGTGCTAGGAGAGGGGCCCAAGAGACC.

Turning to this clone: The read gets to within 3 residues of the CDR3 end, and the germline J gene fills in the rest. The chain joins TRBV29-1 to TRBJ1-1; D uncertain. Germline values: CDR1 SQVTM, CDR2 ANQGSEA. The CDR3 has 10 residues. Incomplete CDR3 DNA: TGCAGCGTTGTCAAGGCCCCA. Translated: CSVVKAP. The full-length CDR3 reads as CSVVKAPAFF. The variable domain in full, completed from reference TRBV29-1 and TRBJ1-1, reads SAVISQKPSRDICQRGTSLTIQCQVDSQVTMMFWYRQQPGQSLTLIATANQGSEATYESGFVIDKFPISRPNLTFSTLTVSNMSPEDSSIYLCSVVKAPAFFGQGTRLTVV.

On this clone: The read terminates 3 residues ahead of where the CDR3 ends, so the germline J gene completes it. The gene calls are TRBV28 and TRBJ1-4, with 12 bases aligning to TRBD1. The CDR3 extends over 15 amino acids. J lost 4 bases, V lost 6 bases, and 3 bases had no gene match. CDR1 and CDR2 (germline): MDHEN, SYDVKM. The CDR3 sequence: CASSRDRGRNEKLFF. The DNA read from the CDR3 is TGTGCCAGCAGCCGGGACAGGGGGCGTAATGAAAAA. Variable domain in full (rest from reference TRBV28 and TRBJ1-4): DVKVTQSSRYLVKRTGEKVFLECVQDMDHENMFWYRQDPGLGLRLIYFSYDVKMKEKGDIPEGYSVSREKKERFSLILESASTNQTSMYLCASSRDRGRNEKLFFGSGTQLSVL.

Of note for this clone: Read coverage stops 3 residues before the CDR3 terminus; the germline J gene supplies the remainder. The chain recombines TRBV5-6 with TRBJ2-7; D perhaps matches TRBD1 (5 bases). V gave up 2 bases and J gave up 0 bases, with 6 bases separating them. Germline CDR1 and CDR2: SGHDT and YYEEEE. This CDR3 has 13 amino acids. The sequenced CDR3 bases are TGTGCCAGCAGCTTTCAGGGCTCCTACGAG. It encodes CASSFQGSYE. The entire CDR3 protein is CASSFQGSYEQYF.

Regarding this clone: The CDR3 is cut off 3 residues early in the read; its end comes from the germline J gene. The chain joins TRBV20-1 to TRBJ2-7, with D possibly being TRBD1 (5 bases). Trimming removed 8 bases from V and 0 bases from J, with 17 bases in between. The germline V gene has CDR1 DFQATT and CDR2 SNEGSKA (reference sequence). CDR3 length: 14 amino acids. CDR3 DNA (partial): TGCAGTATTAGAACAGGAAAAAGCTCCTACGAG. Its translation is CSIRTGKSSYE. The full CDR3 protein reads CSIRTGKSSYEQYF.

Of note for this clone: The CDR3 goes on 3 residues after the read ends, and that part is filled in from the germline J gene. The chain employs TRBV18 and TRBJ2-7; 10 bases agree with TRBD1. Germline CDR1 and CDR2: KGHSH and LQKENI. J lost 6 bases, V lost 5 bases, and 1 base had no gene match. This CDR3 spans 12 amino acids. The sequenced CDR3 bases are TGTGCCAGCTCAAGGGACAGGGGCGAG. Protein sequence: CASSRDRGE. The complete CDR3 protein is CASSRDRGEQYF.

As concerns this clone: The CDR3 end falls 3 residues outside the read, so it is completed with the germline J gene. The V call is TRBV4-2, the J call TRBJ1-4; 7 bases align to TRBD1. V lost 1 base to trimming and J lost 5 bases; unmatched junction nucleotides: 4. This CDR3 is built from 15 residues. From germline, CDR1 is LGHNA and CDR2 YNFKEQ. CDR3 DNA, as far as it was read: TGTGCCAGCAGCCAAGGACAGGGTGGGAATGAAAAA. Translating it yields CASSQGQGGNEK. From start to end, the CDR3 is CASSQGQGGNEKLFF.

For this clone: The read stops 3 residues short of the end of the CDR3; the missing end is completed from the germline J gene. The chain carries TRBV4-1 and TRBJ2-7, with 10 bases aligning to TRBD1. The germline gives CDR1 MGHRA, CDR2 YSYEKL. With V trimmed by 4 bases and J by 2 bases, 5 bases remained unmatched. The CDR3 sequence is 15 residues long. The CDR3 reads CASSLPDRGTYEQYF. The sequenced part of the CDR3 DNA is TGCGCCAGCAGCCTCCCGGACAGGGGGACCTACGAG.

The sequenced part of the CDR3 DNA is TGTGCCATCAGTGAGTTGGGCGAGCGGTCACCC. Its protein is CAISELGERSP. The whole CDR3 protein reads CAISELGERSPLHF. The chain has TRBV10-3 and TRBJ1-6; D is unclear. The CDR3 goes on 3 residues after the read ends, and that part is filled in from the germline J gene. CDR3 length: 14 residues. The V and J ends lost 1 base and 10 bases respectively, with 11 bases between them. Germline V gene sequence: CDR1 ENHRY, CDR2 SYGVKD.

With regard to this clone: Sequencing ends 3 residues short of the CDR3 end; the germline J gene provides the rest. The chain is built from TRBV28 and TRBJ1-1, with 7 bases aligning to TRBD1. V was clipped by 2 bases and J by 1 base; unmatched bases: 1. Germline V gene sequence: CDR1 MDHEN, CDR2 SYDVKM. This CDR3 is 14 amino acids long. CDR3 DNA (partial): TGTGCCAGCAGTTTAGGACAGGAGAACACTGAA. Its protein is CASSLGQENTE. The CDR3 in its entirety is CASSLGQENTEAFF.

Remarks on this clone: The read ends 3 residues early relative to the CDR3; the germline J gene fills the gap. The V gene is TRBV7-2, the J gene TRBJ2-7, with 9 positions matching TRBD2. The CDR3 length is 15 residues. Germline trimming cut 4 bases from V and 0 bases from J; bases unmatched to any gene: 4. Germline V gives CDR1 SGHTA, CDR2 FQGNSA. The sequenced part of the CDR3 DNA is TGTGCCAGCAGCTGGGCGGGGGGGGCCTCCTACGAG. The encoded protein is CASSWAGGASYE. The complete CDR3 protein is CASSWAGGASYEQYF.

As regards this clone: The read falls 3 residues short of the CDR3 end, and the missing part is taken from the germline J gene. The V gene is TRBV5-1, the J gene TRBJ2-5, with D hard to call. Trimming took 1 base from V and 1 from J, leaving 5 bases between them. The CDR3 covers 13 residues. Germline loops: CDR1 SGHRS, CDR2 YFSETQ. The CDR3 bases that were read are TGCGCCAGCAGCTTGCAGTTCCAAGAGACC. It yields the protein CASSLQFQET. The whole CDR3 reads CASSLQFQETQYF.